This TCR beta chain was sequenced in a study of shared clonotypes between healthy human individuals. Measured with immunoSEQ multiplex PCR; TCRdb has only the in-frame clones, and not every one. Seen here are about 120,000 clones, over 65% observed once, and the top ten hold roughly 23%. The V and J ends lost 1 base and 4 bases respectively, with 5 bases between them. The CDR3 spans 13 residues. Germline V lookup: CDR1 LNHNV, CDR2 YYDKDF (reference sequence). The chain carries TRBV15 and TRBJ1-5; D is ambiguous. The sample consisted of memory CD8+ T cells sorted from blood. Subset of the sample: CD45RO+ cells pooled with CCR7-negative TemRA cells. The TCR originated in a woman aged 30 to 39 in good health. The DNA of the CDR3 is TGTGCCACCAGCAGAGTGGGAAATCAGCCCCAGCATTTT. Translated: CATSRVGNQPQHF.